This T cell receptor (beta chain) originates from a study of CD8 T cells in ankylosing spondylitis. This clonotype has just one count. No antigen is known for it. With 6 bases clipped from V and 5 bases from J, the junction kept 5 bases outside the gene matches. Germline V gives CDR1 SNHLY, CDR2 FYNNEI. There are 13 residues in the CDR3. Whole-study results and caveats: Past studies reported some motif variants in reactive arthritis synovial fluid and blood. Ankylosing spondylitis blood appeared to be characterized by a TCR beta motif of under 10 highly homologous variants. From matched ankylosing spondylitis synovial fluid, disease-linked clones were reportedly recovered at significantly enriched levels. Clones linked to disease, bearing a CD8+ phenotype, were relatively rare in peripheral blood.

TCRdb used MiXCR to reprocess the 5' RACE reads, holding one entry per CDR3 protein. This table holds some 800,000 distinct CDR3 sequences, about an eighth found once. Sequenced: blood, either unsorted or a sorted T cell fraction (not recorded which). The clonotype was recovered from a male donor with ankylosing spondylitis. The V gene is TRBV2, the J gene TRBJ2-3, with 7 bases matching TRBD2. CDR3 loop: CASRGGRGDTQYF. For the CDR3, the DNA is TGTGCCAGCAGAGGCGGGAGAGGAGATACGCAGTATTTT.